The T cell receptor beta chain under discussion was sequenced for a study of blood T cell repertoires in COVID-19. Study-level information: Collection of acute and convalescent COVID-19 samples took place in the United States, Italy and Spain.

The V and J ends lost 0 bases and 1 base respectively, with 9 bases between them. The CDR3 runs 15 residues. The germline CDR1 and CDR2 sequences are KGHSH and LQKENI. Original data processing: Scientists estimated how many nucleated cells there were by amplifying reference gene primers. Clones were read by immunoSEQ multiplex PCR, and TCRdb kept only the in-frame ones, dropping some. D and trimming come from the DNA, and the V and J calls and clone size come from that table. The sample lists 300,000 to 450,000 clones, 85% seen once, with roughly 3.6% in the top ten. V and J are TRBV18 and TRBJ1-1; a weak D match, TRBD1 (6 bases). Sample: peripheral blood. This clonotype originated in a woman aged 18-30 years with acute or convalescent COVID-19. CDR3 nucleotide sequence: TGTGCCAGCTCACCACCGCCGGGACAGAACACTGAAGCTTTCTTT. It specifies CASSPPPGQNTEAFF.